Below are 14 T cell receptor beta chains sequenced from a single sample in a study of monozygotic twins with inflammatory bowel disease. TCRdb re-called the 5' RACE reads, yielding one record per CDR3 amino acid sequence without DNA. This listing includes more than 110,000 distinct CDR3 sequences. Sequencing used blood. All receptors derive from a human donor with ulcerative colitis or Crohn's disease, or a healthy co-twin of an affected twin (not recorded which).

The V call is TRBV5-1, the J call TRBJ2-5. Germline CDR1 SGHRS, CDR2 YFSETQ. There are 13 residues in the CDR3. CDR3 sequence: CASSLVSEETQYF.

This CDR3 is CASRISGLAPGELFF. The chain employs TRBV6-1 and TRBJ2-2; TCRdb's D call of TRBD2 is untestable without DNA. CDR1 and CDR2 from the germline V gene are MNHNS and SASEGT. This CDR3 region has 15 residues.

The chain links TRBV4-2 to TRBJ2-7; TCRdb gives TRBD2 as the D gene, but with no DNA this cannot be confirmed. The CDR3 is 14 residues long. The germline V gene has CDR1 LGHNA and CDR2 YNFKEQ. CDR3 region: CASRVAGGPYEQYF.

The CDR3 is CASSLGQVGQVAQHF. This sequence joins TRBV12-3 or TRBV12-4 and TRBJ1-5; TCRdb's assignment of TRBD1 cannot be checked, as there is no DNA. The CDR3 is 15 amino acids.

The rearrangement uses TRBV10-3 and TRBJ2-5; lacking DNA, the TRBD1 call made by TCRdb goes unchecked. From germline, CDR1 is ENHRY and CDR2 SYGVKD. The CDR3 is made up of 15 amino acids. The CDR3 loop reads CAITIVPIGTETQYF.

The V and J genes are TRBV9 and TRBJ2-2. CDR3 length equals 16 residues. Germline CDR1 reads SGDLS; CDR2 reads YYNGEE. This CDR3 is CASSVTAGASTGELFF. Supplemented by reference TRBV9 and TRBJ2-2, the full variable domain reads DSGVTQTPKHLITATGQRVTLRCSPRSGDLSVYWYQQSLDQGLQFLIQYYNGEERAKGNILERFSAQQFPDLHSELNLSSLELGDSALYFCASSVTAGASTGELFFGEGSRLTVL.

This chain connects TRBV24-1 to TRBJ2-7; the TCRdb call, TRBD1, lacks DNA for checking. Germline CDR1 is KGHDR and CDR2 is SFDVKD. This CDR3 is built from 17 residues. This CDR3 is CATSDPKQGDLGYEQYF.

The chain employs TRBV2 and TRBJ2-5. This CDR3 spans 14 amino acids. Germline V gene sequence: CDR1 SNHLY, CDR2 FYNNEI. The chain's CDR3 is CASTEDRSFWTQYF.

This chain connects TRBV12-5 to TRBJ2-2. Germline values: CDR1 LGHNT, CDR2 FRNRAP. The CDR3 covers 13 residues. CDR3 sequence: CASGFTNTGELFF.

This chain links TRBV5-1 with TRBJ2-7; TCRdb calls TRBD2, which cannot be checked without DNA. Germline CDR1 reads SGHRS; CDR2 reads YFSETQ. This CDR3 has 15 amino acids. The chain's CDR3 is CASSLAAGVSYEQYF.

This chain connects TRBV28 to TRBJ2-3; the D call of TRBD2 rests on TCRdb alone, since no DNA is present to check it. In germline, CDR1 is MDHEN, CDR2 SYDVKM. This CDR3 has 16 residues. CDR3 amino acids: CASSAPPNGNTDTQYF.

The chain links TRBV5-1 to TRBJ1-5. The CDR3 runs 14 residues. Germline values: CDR1 SGHRS, CDR2 YFSETQ. CDR3 residues: CASSLESVNQPQHF.

The chain combines TRBV7-6 with TRBJ1-3; without DNA, the TCRdb call of TRBD1 cannot be checked. CDR3 size: 18 residues. Germline V gene sequence: CDR1 SGHVS, CDR2 FNYEAQ. The CDR3 loop is CASTLAPLQGSSGNTIYF.

V gene TRBV27 combines with J gene TRBJ2-2; TCRdb selects TRBD1, and the lack of DNA leaves this call unchecked. Germline CDR1 is MNHEY and CDR2 is SMNVEV (reference sequence). The CDR3 is 16 amino acids. This chain's CDR3 is CASGHRVFRNTGELFF.